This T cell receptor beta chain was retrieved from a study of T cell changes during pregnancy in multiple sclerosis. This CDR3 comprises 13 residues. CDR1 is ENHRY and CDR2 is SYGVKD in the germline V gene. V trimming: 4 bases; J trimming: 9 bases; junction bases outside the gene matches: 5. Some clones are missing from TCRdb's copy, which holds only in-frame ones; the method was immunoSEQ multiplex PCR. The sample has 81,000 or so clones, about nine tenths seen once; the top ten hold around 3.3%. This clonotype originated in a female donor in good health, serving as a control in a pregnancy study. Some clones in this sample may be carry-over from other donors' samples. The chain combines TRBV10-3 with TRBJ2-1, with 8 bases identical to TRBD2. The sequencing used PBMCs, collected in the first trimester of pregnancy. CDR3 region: CAISGPAGGEQFF. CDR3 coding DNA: TGTGCCATCAGTGGGCCGGCGGGAGGTGAGCAGTTCTTC.